This TCR beta chain was sequenced in a study of CD8+ T cells in alopecia areata (dated 2018 in TCRdb). Notes on the research overall: In both human patients and the C3H/HeJ mouse model, the study applied high-throughput TCRbeta sequencing to look at T cell clonal expansion in alopecia areata. The RNA source kit depended on sample type: the PAXgene miRNA kit for fixed scalp, the miRNeasy kit for PBMCs, and the RNeasy kit for mouse skin. TCRbeta CDR3 regions were amplified by immunoSEQ multiplex PCR with 35 Vbeta forward and 13 Jbeta reverse primers. Clonality in the scalp was compared among normal scalp (n=4), patchy alopecia areata scalp (n=8), and alopecia totalis/universalis scalp (n=8). In humans, TCRbeta sequencing was performed on scalp tissue and on sorted CD4+ and CD8+ peripheral blood T cells from healthy controls and from patients with patchy or totalis/universalis alopecia areata.

Library preparation employed the immunoSEQ multiplex PCR assay. RNA was extracted from all samples and reverse transcribed into cDNA, which served as template for TCR sequencing. First-strand cDNA was synthesized using SuperScript III with a 2:1 mix of oligo-dT and random hexamers. A synthetic immune receptor repertoire was used to measure amplification bias, and any remaining bias was corrected computationally. In the original analysis: After raw reads were preprocessed to remove errors, the CDR3 was defined following IMGT conventions as running from the conserved cysteine to phenylalanine. To get clonality, Shannon entropy was normalized by log2 of the number of productive unique TCRs and the result was subtracted from 1. CD4 or CD8 identity of scalp clones was inferred by cross-referencing scalp TCRbeta sequences with sorted blood CD4 and CD8 repertoires. Sourced from immuneACCESS, this table was stored by TCRdb with only in-frame sequences that have V and J called. A share of the clones is absent; for the studies checked, an unresolved V gene accounts for under half, and the remainder has no known explanation. V and J calls and clone size are those listed in that table; D and trimming were worked out from the DNA. In this sample the table shows some 30,000 clones, less than 75% of which occur a single time. Approximately 18% of the sample is taken by the ten largest.

The investigation overall reported the following: TCR sequences shared between patients were less clear than in mice, possibly partly because of HLA diversity in the patient population. Compared with normal scalp, lesional scalp had higher clonality and more expanded CD8+ clones, particularly in alopecia totalis/universalis, a pattern that suggests antigenic drive. Unlike mouse skin, which is dominated by gammadelta T cells, normal human skin has resident alphabeta T cells that are also sequenced, and this complicates analysis of the scalp TCR repertoire.

Peripheral blood and lesional scalp punch biopsies were obtained from patients with alopecia areata. PBMCs were isolated by density centrifugation and stained for CD3, CD4 and CD8, after which CD4+ and CD8+ T cells were sorted on a FACSAria. The untreated alopecia areata patients were recruited through a multicenter biomarker study. Blood CD8+ T cells from 4 to 6 biomarker-study patients were further sorted into NKG2D-low and NKG2D-high fractions. Comment on this clone: Its target antigen remains unknown. No quality values exist for individual bases; no much larger clone is one base distant.

From the germline V gene, CDR1 is SGHTA and CDR2 is FQGNSA. V loses 5 bases at its end and J loses 8 bases; junction bases beyond the gene matches: 9. Counted from cysteine to phenylalanine, this CDR3 has 15 amino acids. Only CDR3 DNA remains: 45 bases, in frame from the first base. Sample: NKG2D-high CD8+ T cells sorted from blood. The sample's cell subset or site label is to be understood as: sorted CD8+ NKG2D-high blood T cells. The receptor chain draws on TRBV7-2 and TRBJ2-1; a stretch of 10 junction bases matches TRBD2. The clonotype was recovered from a human donor with alopecia areata. The CDR3 reads CASSAGPSGSYEQFF. Read as DNA, the sequence is TGTGCCAGCAGCGCCGGGCCTAGCGGGAGTTATGAGCAGTTCTTC.